These 23 T cell receptor beta chains were sequenced from one sample in a study of regulatory T cells in long-lasting Graves disease (dated by TCRdb to the early 2020s). Library preparation was by multiplex PCR. This sample was sequenced with an Illumina HiSeq 4000. TCR beta libraries were built with iRepertoire HTBI primers and Arm-PCR amplification of CDR3 regions. Through fastp at Q25 and MiXCR, TCRdb rebuilt clones from the public reads, retaining in-frame beta chains. Rows matching on CDR3 protein sequence are summarized as one entry with the most common DNA and genes. The sample yields under 800,000 distinct CDR3 sequences; 15% to 20% were counted once. The ten largest make up 15% to 20% of the sample. This sample's time point label indicates: newly diagnosed GD, antithyroid drugs for less than 3 months. RNA was extracted from PBMCs in TRIzol for both TCR sequencing and RNA sequencing. The sample was also linked to a second study, of T cells in Graves' hyperthyroidism and ophthalmopathy.

The sample in question was peripheral blood mononuclear cells (PBMCs), obtained at new diagnosis, from a patient treated with antithyroid drugs. Every receptor here comes from a woman in her 30s with Graves disease. Donor details come from another sample of the same person, matched by shared clones.

This chain joins TRBV5-1 and TRBJ1-4, with D possibly TRBD1 on 6 matching bases. Germline-derived CDR1 and CDR2 are SGHRS and YFSETQ. Trimming took 4 bases from V and 5 from J, leaving 15 bases between them. The CDR3 has 15 residues. The CDR3 DNA is TGCGCCAGCAGCCATTTCAGGGGCCAAAATGAAAAACTGTTTTTT. It yields the protein CASSHFRGQNEKLFF.

The V gene is TRBV20-1, the J gene TRBJ1-5; D is possibly TRBD1 (6 bases). Between the trimmed V and J ends, which lost 5 bases and 1 base, there was a span of 15 bases. The germline CDR1 and CDR2 sequences are DFQATT and SNEGSKA (reference sequence). The CDR3 consists of 15 residues. Here the CDR3 DNA reads TGCAGTGCTGACACAGGGAGAGTCAGCAATCAGCCCCAGCATTTT. Amino acid sequence: CSADTGRVSNQPQHF.

This clonotype was seen only a few times. V usage is TRBV9 and J usage is TRBJ1-2, with 7 bases lining up with TRBD1. The CDR3 loop spans 14 amino acids. CDR1 is SGDLS and CDR2 is YYNGEE in the germline V gene. V lost 2 bases, J lost 0 bases, and 1 base stayed unmatched. CDR3 DNA sequence: TGTGCCAGCAGCGTTGGGACAGCTAACTATGGCTACACCTTC. It yields the protein CASSVGTANYGYTF. Together with reference TRBV9 and TRBJ1-2, the CDR3 gives the full variable domain: DSGVTQTPKHLITATGQRVTLRCSPRSGDLSVYWYQQSLDQGLQFLIQYYNGEERAKGNILERFSAQQFPDLHSELNLSSLELGDSALYFCASSVGTANYGYTFGSGTRLTVV.

This clonotype was counted only a few times. The genes are TRBV28 and TRBJ1-2, with TRBD1 matching 11 bases. The V gene's germline CDR1 is MDHEN and CDR2 SYDVKM. CDR3 length: 15 amino acids. V trimming: 6 bases; J trimming: 7 bases; junction bases outside the gene matches: 10. CDR3 loop: CASRTSGQGVVGYTF. DNA of the CDR3: TGTGCCAGCAGGACCTCGGGACAGGGGGTAGTTGGCTACACCTTC.

The chain is built from TRBV9 and TRBJ2-7, with D perhaps TRBD2 (6 bases). The V gene's germline CDR1 is SGDLS and CDR2 YYNGEE. V shed 0 bases and J shed 4 bases, with 14 bases lying between them. CDR3 length equals 15 residues. In nucleotides, the CDR3 is TGTGCCAGCAGCGTAGACCCTAGCGAAACATACGAGCAGTACTTC. It translates to CASSVDPSETYEQYF.

Only a few counts were recorded for this clonotype. This chain links TRBV19 with TRBJ2-1; perhaps TRBD2 as D (6 bases). Germline V gene data show CDR1 as LNHDA and CDR2 as SQIVND (reference sequence). V was shortened by 3 bases and J by 2 bases, with 11 bases between the two germline ends. The CDR3 extends over 15 amino acids. CDR3 amino acids: CASSIVGLAYNEQFF. The CDR3 DNA reads TGTGCCAGTAGTATCGTGGGACTCGCCTACAATGAGCAGTTCTTC.

In the case of this clonotype: Given a much more abundant clone one base away, this may be a read error. The chain has TRBV12-3 or TRBV12-4 and TRBJ1-1, with 10 positions matching TRBD1. This CDR3 spans 11 amino acids. V lost 8 bases, J lost 10 bases, and 4 bases stayed unmatched. CDR3 sequence reads: CASGRQGAAFF. The CDR3 coding sequence is TGTGCCAGCGGCCGACAGGGGGCAGCTTTCTTT.

The rearrangement joins TRBV28 to TRBJ1-2; D is undetermined. Trimming took 11 bases from V and 5 from J, leaving 15 bases between them. The CDR3 runs 12 residues. Germline V CDR1 and CDR2: MDHEN, SYDVKM. The CDR3, as DNA: TGTGCCGCCGAACTCGGAGAGTATGGCTACACCTTC. Encoded protein: CAAELGEYGYTF.

This clonotype was seen at least ten times. V and J are TRBV10-3 and TRBJ1-5; 8 bases are a match to TRBD1. V was clipped by 6 bases and J by 6 bases; unmatched bases: 10. CDR3 size: 15 residues. Germline V lookup: CDR1 ENHRY, CDR2 SYGVKD. The DNA of the CDR3 is TGTGCCATCAGCCGCGACAGGGGCGCTGTTCAGCCCCAGCATTTT. It yields the protein CAISRDRGAVQPQHF.

Note on this clonotype: In this CDR3 the conserved last residue, phenylalanine or tryptophan, is missing, so a read error is likely. This chain uses TRBV7-8 with TRBJ1-1; D unclear. Germline V gene lookup returns CDR1 SGHVS and CDR2 FQNEAQ. Trimming stripped 1 base from V and 0 bases from J, with 9 bases between. This CDR3 region has 15 residues. The CDR3 region has the DNA TGTGCCAGCAGCTTAGGCCTCAGGATGAACACTGAAGCTTTCTTG. Encoded protein: CASSLGLRMNTEAFL.

This clonotype was seen ten or more times. The chain has TRBV12-3 or TRBV12-4 and TRBJ2-7; 10 bases line up with TRBD1. The CDR3 has 15 amino acids. The ends lost 6 bases at V and 3 bases at J; junction bases unmatched: 8. CDR3 coding DNA: TGTGCCAGCAGGCCCAAGACAGGGGGCCACTACGAGCAGTACTTC. This gives the protein CASRPKTGGHYEQYF.

In this sample, this clonotype turned up a few times. The gene calls are TRBV6-2 or TRBV6-3 and TRBJ2-7, with D perhaps matching TRBD2 (5 bases). The CDR3 is 11 residues long. V gave up 7 bases and J gave up 8 bases, with 12 bases separating them. Germline loops: CDR1 MNHEY, CDR2 SVGEGT. CDR3 coding DNA: TGTGCCAGCACCTCCCGGAGGCAGCAGTACTTC. This sequence encodes CASTSRRQQYF.

This clonotype was recorded at least ten times. The V call is TRBV19, the J call TRBJ1-5; D possibly corresponds to TRBD1 (5 bases). Germline-derived CDR1 and CDR2 are LNHDA and SQIVND (reference sequence). Between the trimmed V and J ends, which lost 4 bases and 0 bases, there was a span of 13 bases. The CDR3 consists of 16 residues. The CDR3 here is CASSTTGGNSNQPQHF. The DNA for the CDR3 is TGTGCCAGTAGTACTACGGGGGGAAATAGCAATCAGCCCCAGCATTTT.

This clonotype was picked up many times. The chain combines TRBV3-1 with TRBJ1-1; 8 nucleotides agree with TRBD1. After removal of 2 bases from V and 0 bases from J, the junction contained 2 bases not matched to a gene. The CDR3 loop spans 15 amino acids. Germline lookup yields CDR1 LGHDT and CDR2 YNNKEL (reference sequence). The CDR3 spells CASSQRTGMNTEAFF. DNA of the CDR3: TGTGCCAGCAGCCAACGGACAGGGATGAACACTGAAGCTTTCTTT.

This clonotype was detected many times. This chain uses TRBV6-1 with TRBJ2-7, with a weak D call TRBD2 (6 bases). Germline V gene data show CDR1 as MNHNS and CDR2 as SASEGT. This CDR3 is built from 13 residues. The V and J ends lost 4 bases and 7 bases respectively, with 14 bases between them. The CDR3 region is CASSAKLAGEQYF. The CDR3 coding sequence is TGTGCCAGCAGTGCGAAACTAGCAGGGGAGCAGTACTTC.

The sample holds a few counts of this clonotype. The rearrangement uses TRBV12-3 or TRBV12-4 and TRBJ1-3; D not certain. V was cut by 2 bases and J by 2 bases, with 7 bases left in between. The CDR3 covers 14 residues. The CDR3 DNA is TGTGCCAGCAGTTTATCGGGGACTGGAAACACCATATATTTT. This sequence encodes CASSLSGTGNTIYF.

This sequence joins TRBV25-1 and TRBJ2-7; TRBD2 matches 8 bases. In germline, CDR1 is MGHDK, CDR2 SYGVNS. With V trimmed by 6 bases and J by 5 bases, 9 bases remained unmatched. CDR3 length equals 14 residues. The CDR3 reads CASRAAGGLNEQYF. The CDR3 DNA follows: TGTGCCAGCAGGGCTGCGGGGGGTCTCAACGAGCAGTACTTC.

In the case of this clonotype: Possible read error: a much larger clone is one base away. This chain links TRBV9 with TRBJ1-1; D not resolved. The CDR3 sequence is 13 residues long. CDR1 SGDLS and CDR2 YYNGEE come from the germline V gene. The CDR3 reads CASSSQGGPETFF. In DNA, the CDR3 is TGTGCCAGCAGCTCTCAAGGTGGACCTGAAACTTTCTTT.

V and J are TRBV6-2 or TRBV6-3 and TRBJ1-4; weak D call: TRBD1 (5 bases). The V and J ends lost 8 bases and 8 bases respectively, with 18 bases between them. CDR1 is MNHEY and CDR2 is SVGEGT in the germline V gene. The CDR3 totals 14 residues. The CDR3 sequence is CASRVRLRGEKLFF. The CDR3 bases are TGTGCCAGCCGCGTCAGGTTGAGGGGAGAAAAACTGTTTTTT.

The chain carries TRBV7-9 and TRBJ1-2; 8 bases fit TRBD1. V shed 1 base, J shed 8 bases, and the junction held 18 bases outside the gene matches. CDR1 SEHNR and CDR2 FQNEAQ come from the germline V gene (reference sequence). CDR3 length equals 18 residues. In DNA form, the CDR3 reads TGTGCCAGCAGCTTAGGGGACTCTGAGGACAGGGTGTATTGGGGCTACACCTTC. Protein: CASSLGDSEDRVYWGYTF.

The table lists this clonotype with a few counts. The chain recombines TRBV18 with TRBJ1-2; 8 nucleotides line up with TRBD1. With V trimmed by 5 bases and J by 5 bases, 10 bases remained unmatched. CDR1 and CDR2 from the germline V gene are KGHSH and LQKENI. This CDR3 is 15 amino acids long. DNA of the CDR3: TGTGCCAGCTCAAGCTCCGGAGACAGGGGTTATGGCTACACCTTC. Translated, it gives CASSSSGDRGYGYTF.

This clonotype appeared a few times. The chain employs TRBV3-1 and TRBJ2-7, with TRBD2 identical over 12 bases. The trim removed 4 bases at V and 6 bases at J, leaving 7 bases unmatched. Germline values: CDR1 LGHDT, CDR2 YNNKEL (reference sequence). This CDR3 comprises 15 residues. This CDR3 reads CASSRSTSGSLEQYF. The CDR3 DNA reads as TGTGCCAGCAGCCGTTCGACTAGCGGGAGTCTCGAGCAGTACTTC.

The chain is built from TRBV11-1 and TRBJ2-7; no firm D call. Germline V CDR1 and CDR2: SGHAT, FQDESV (reference sequence). CDR3 length equals 14 residues. Between the trimmed V and J ends, which lost 1 base and 2 bases, there was a span of 9 bases. The CDR3 loop is CASSLDAVTYEQYF. The CDR3 bases are TGTGCCAGCAGCTTAGATGCCGTTACCTACGAGCAGTACTTC.